A selection of T cell receptor beta chains follows, all from one sample in a study of identical twins. TCRdb reprocessed the 5' RACE reads with MiXCR, giving one entry per CDR3 protein. The table has a few hundred thousand distinct CDR3 sequences, 12% to 15% seen once; the top ten hold about 0.47%. In addition, the sample was reused for a study of yellow fever vaccine responses in identical twins.

What was sequenced was CD4+ T cells sorted from blood. These receptors originate from a woman aged 18-29 years in good health. The CDR3 runs from the conserved cysteine through the conserved F or W. Each record gives: J gene, D gene, CDR3 length, V gene, clone size, CDR3 protein, CDR3 DNA. A D gene is named only where the DNA matches it firmly. For some rows the clone size is stated as once, few or many, or as a class when expanded; others skip it.

>TRBJ2-1|NA|16|TRBV6-5|few
CASSSPSSAKGNEQFF
TGTGCCAGCAGTTCACCGTCTAGCGCGAAGGGGAATGAGCAGTTCTTC
>TRBJ2-2|NA|15|TRBV12-3/TRBV12-4|NA
CASRFRDGKTGELFF
TGTGCCAGCAGGTTCCGGGACGGGAAGACCGGGGAGCTGTTTTTT
>TRBJ2-3|TRBD2|15|TRBV4-2|NA
CASSQDAGGPDTQYF
TGTGCCAGCAGCCAAGATGCGGGGGGGCCAGATACGCAGTATTTT
>TRBJ1-1|NA|13|TRBV5-5|NA
CASSPGEVAEAFF
TGTGCCAGCAGCCCAGGGGAGGTGGCTGAAGCTTTCTTT
>TRBJ2-5|NA|13|TRBV10-3|few
CASVGGLQETQYF
TGTGCCTCGGTTGGGGGTCTACAAGAGACCCAGTACTTC
>TRBJ2-5|NA|13|TRBV29-1|many
CSVRTPRLETQYF
TGCAGCGTGCGGACGCCGAGGTTAGAGACCCAGTACTTC
>TRBJ1-6|NA|14|TRBV9|NA
CASSVSRANSPLHF
TGTGCCAGCAGCGTTTCCAGGGCCAATTCACCCCTCCACTTT
>TRBJ1-1|NA|14|TRBV7-2|many
CASTEIGQNTEAFF
TGTGCCAGCACCGAAATCGGGCAGAACACTGAAGCTTTCTTT
>TRBJ2-1|NA|14|TRBV18|few
CASSPRSGPREQFF
TGTGCCAGCTCACCAAGGTCCGGCCCCAGGGAGCAGTTCTTC
>TRBJ2-1|NA|14|TRBV7-2|few
CASSVGAQRNEQFF
TGTGCCAGCAGCGTAGGGGCCCAACGCAATGAGCAGTTCTTC
>TRBJ1-2|NA|16|TRBV12-3/TRBV12-4|few
CASSLARGGGDYGYTF
TGTGCCAGCAGTTTAGCGCGAGGGGGTGGCGACTATGGCTACACCTTC
>TRBJ2-3|TRBD2|17|TRBV10-3|NA
CAISESGLAGGADTQYF
TGTGCCATCAGTGAGAGTGGCCTCGCGGGGGGAGCAGATACGCAGTATTTT
>TRBJ2-5|NA|13|TRBV12-3/TRBV12-4|few
CASRGLGWETQYF
TGTGCCAGCAGGGGCCTAGGGTGGGAGACCCAGTACTTC
>TRBJ2-1|NA|16|TRBV5-1|NA
CASSLGGGTRGEEQFF
TGCGCCAGCAGCTTGGGTGGGGGGACAAGAGGGGAGGAGCAGTTCTTC
>TRBJ2-1|NA|15|TRBV6-5|NA
CASSYSQGTYNEQFF
TGTGCCAGCAGTTACAGTCAGGGGACTTACAATGAGCAGTTCTTC
>TRBJ1-1|NA|15|TRBV7-9|few
CASSLSGTAQTEAFF
TGTGCCAGCAGCTTGAGTGGAACAGCACAGACTGAAGCTTTCTTT
>TRBJ2-1|NA|11|TRBV20-1|many
CSARFYNEQFF
TGCAGTGCTAGATTTTACAATGAGCAGTTCTTC
>TRBJ2-1|NA|14|TRBV3-1|NA
CASSPQAANNEQFF
TGTGCCAGCAGCCCCCAGGCGGCTAACAATGAGCAGTTCTTC
>TRBJ2-1|NA|16|TRBV2|few
CASSPAPPASYNEQFF
TGTGCCAGCAGTCCCGCCCCCCCCGCTTCCTACAATGAGCAGTTCTTC
>TRBJ2-7|TRBD2|17|TRBV7-3|many
CASSLTGTSGSSYEQYF
TGTGCCAGCAGCTTAACGGGGACTAGCGGGAGCTCCTACGAGCAGTACTTC
>TRBJ2-7|TRBD2|16|TRBV6-1|NA
CASSDRASGDSYEQYF
TGTGCCAGCAGTGATCGTGCTAGCGGGGACTCCTACGAGCAGTACTTC
>TRBJ2-2|NA|14|TRBV28|NA
CASSVTRNTGELFF
TGTGCCAGCAGTGTTACTCGGAACACCGGGGAGCTGTTTTTT
>TRBJ2-1|TRBD2|19|TRBV28|NA
CASSFVVWGREDAYNEQFF
TGTGCCAGCAGTTTCGTTGTATGGGGGCGGGAGGACGCCTACAATGAGCAGTTCTTC
>TRBJ1-2|NA|12|TRBV6-5|NA
CASSYRGSGYTF
TGTGCCAGCAGTTACAGGGGATCTGGCTACACCTTC
>TRBJ2-7|NA|13|TRBV10-1|few
CASSDGPGVEQYF
TGCGCCAGCAGTGATGGACCGGGCGTCGAGCAGTACTTC
>TRBJ2-3|TRBD1|15|TRBV5-1|few
CASSLVGQNTDTQYF
TGCGCCAGCAGCTTGGTGGGACAGAACACAGATACGCAGTATTTT
>TRBJ1-2|NA|10|TRBV12-3/TRBV12-4|few
CASSLRGYTF
TGTGCCAGCAGTTTAAGAGGCTACACCTTC
>TRBJ2-1|NA|15|TRBV5-1|NA
CASSYPGTSYNEQFF
TGCGCCAGCAGCTACCCCGGGACTTCCTACAATGAGCAGTTCTTC
>TRBJ2-1|NA|17|TRBV5-6|NA
CASSRLAYDVSYNEQFF
TGTGCCAGCAGCCGGCTAGCGTACGACGTCTCCTACAATGAGCAGTTCTTC
>TRBJ1-3|TRBD1|17|TRBV12-3/TRBV12-4|few
CASSNRIGTGPGNTIYF
TGTGCCAGCAGCAACAGGATAGGGACAGGGCCCGGAAACACCATATATTTT
>TRBJ2-3|TRBD2|18|TRBV10-3|NA
CAISEKPGLATSTDTQYF
TGTGCCATCAGTGAAAAACCGGGACTAGCGACAAGCACAGATACGCAGTATTTT
>TRBJ1-1|NA|14|TRBV12-3/TRBV12-4|many
CASSLGGAGTEAFF
TGTGCCAGCAGTTTAGGGGGCGCGGGCACTGAAGCTTTCTTT
>TRBJ2-5|NA|15|TRBV7-2|NA
CASSLDRLLQETQYF
TGTGCCAGCAGCTTAGACAGGCTTCTCCAAGAGACCCAGTACTTC
>TRBJ2-7|NA|12|TRBV25-1|few
CASQRQHYEQYF
TGTGCCAGCCAAAGACAGCACTACGAGCAGTACTTC
>TRBJ1-2|NA|12|TRBV2|NA
CASSLTGDGYTF
TGTGCCAGCAGTTTGACAGGAGATGGCTACACCTTC
>TRBJ2-1|NA|13|TRBV4-1|NA
CASSQSSYNEQFF
TGCGCCAGCAGCCAATCAAGTTACAATGAGCAGTTCTTC
>TRBJ2-7|TRBD1|15|TRBV9|NA
CASSRGQAISYEQYF
TGTGCCAGCAGCCGTGGACAGGCGATTTCCTACGAGCAGTACTTC
>TRBJ1-1|NA|15|TRBV7-9|NA
CASSAINRENTEAFF
TGTGCCAGCAGCGCTATTAACAGGGAGAACACTGAAGCTTTCTTT
>TRBJ1-4|NA|14|TRBV10-3|few
CAISPTAVDEKLFF
TGTGCCATCAGCCCGACAGCCGTTGATGAAAAACTGTTTTTT
>TRBJ2-7|NA|13|TRBV10-3|NA
CAISDGDTYEQYF
TGTGCCATCAGTGATGGGGACACCTACGAGCAGTACTTC
>TRBJ1-2|NA|14|TRBV5-1|NA
CASSSDTGGYGYTF
TGCGCCAGCAGCTCAGATACAGGCGGCTATGGCTACACCTTC
>TRBJ2-2|TRBD2|16|TRBV2|NA
CASSLRAGVPKGELFF
TGTGCCAGCAGTCTGAGGGCGGGAGTGCCTAAGGGGGAGCTGTTTTTT
>TRBJ2-6|TRBD1|15|TRBV20-1|NA
CSGEGQGNPPNVLTF
TGCAGTGGGGAGGGACAGGGCAACCCCCCCAACGTCCTGACTTTC
>TRBJ2-4|TRBD2|17|TRBV12-3/TRBV12-4|few
CASSPLLGLAGGHIQYF
TGTGCCAGCAGTCCCCTTCTCGGACTAGCGGGAGGGCACATTCAGTACTTC
>TRBJ2-7|NA|12|TRBV28|NA
CASSLLTDRRYF
TGTGCCAGCAGTTTGTTGACGGACAGACGGTACTTC
>TRBJ2-5|TRBD2|14|TRBV10-3|NA
CAIKAGGGEETQYF
TGTGCCATCAAAGCGGGAGGAGGAGAAGAGACCCAGTACTTC
>TRBJ2-5|TRBD2|15|TRBV10-3|NA
CAIRSGLAGGETQYF
TGTGCCATCAGAAGCGGACTAGCGGGAGGGGAGACCCAGTACTTC
>TRBJ1-1|NA|14|TRBV5-1|many
CASSLDPGGTEAFF
TGCGCCAGCAGCCTAGACCCTGGCGGCACTGAAGCTTTCTTT
>TRBJ2-4|NA|13|TRBV2|few
CASSSVTRGIQYF
TGTGCCAGCAGTTCAGTGACGCGGGGCATTCAGTACTTC
>TRBJ2-2|NA|14|TRBV15|few
CATSRVGNTGELFF
TGTGCCACCAGCAGAGTAGGAAACACCGGGGAGCTGTTTTTT
>TRBJ2-3|NA|16|TRBV7-2|many
CASSPGALTRADTQYF
TGTGCCAGCAGCCCTGGGGCTTTAACCCGGGCAGATACGCAGTATTTT
>TRBJ2-7|NA|22|TRBV4-1|few
CASSQDIGGAGTVGRSSYEQYF
TGCGCCAGCAGCCAAGATATAGGAGGGGCGGGGACAGTAGGACGAAGTTCCTACGAGCAGTACTTC
>TRBJ1-2|NA|11|TRBV6-5|few
CASSAGSWITF
TGTGCCAGCAGTGCCGGGTCATGGATAACCTTC
>TRBJ2-5|TRBD2|15|TRBV4-1|few
CASSQAGLAVVTQYF
TGCGCCAGCAGCCAAGCTGGACTAGCGGTCGTGACCCAGTACTTC
>TRBJ2-7|TRBD1|13|TRBV28|NA
CASRVQGSYEQYF
TGTGCCAGCAGGGTACAGGGGAGCTACGAGCAGTACTTC
>TRBJ1-6|NA|14|TRBV19|few
CASSIHDGRVALHF
TGTGCCAGTAGTATCCACGACGGACGTGTCGCCCTCCACTTT
>TRBJ2-1|NA|12|TRBV5-1|NA
CASSSGSNEQFF
TGCGCCAGCAGCTCCGGGAGTAATGAGCAGTTCTTC
>TRBJ2-2|TRBD2|16|TRBV5-1|NA
CASSGGLAESTGELFF
TGCGCCAGCAGCGGCGGACTAGCGGAGTCCACCGGGGAGCTGTTTTTT